The 21 T cell receptor beta chains listed next were all sequenced from one sample in a study of PD-1 blockade in classical Hodgkin lymphoma. Each patient experienced a relapse that followed autologous stem cell transplantation, and brentuximab vedotin exposure varied. This table comes from immunoSEQ multiplex PCR, and its TCRdb copy is limited to in-frame clones, with some not included. The sample lists about 90,000 clones; 89% were seen once. The sequencing used peripheral blood mononuclear cells (PBMCs), collected before the second cycle of nivolumab. All receptors derive from a human donor with classical Hodgkin lymphoma.

The genes are TRBV4-1 and TRBJ2-3; 7 positions match TRBD2. The CDR3 extends over 18 amino acids. Germline lookup yields CDR1 MGHRA and CDR2 YSYEKL. V dropped 4 bases and J dropped 2; count of bases not matched to a gene: 15. The CDR3 is CASSPFGLAETHTDTQYF. CDR3 coding DNA: TGCGCCAGCAGCCCTTTTGGCCTAGCGGAAACTCACACAGATACGCAGTATTTT.

The V gene is TRBV9, the J gene TRBJ2-2; D gene ambiguous. The germline V gene has CDR1 SGDLS and CDR2 YYNGEE. This CDR3 contains 17 residues. Trimming left V 4 bases short and J 2 bases short, with 18 bases between. The CDR3 reads CASSTFGETINTGELFF. The CDR3, as DNA: TGTGCCAGCAGCACCTTCGGAGAGACCATAAACACCGGGGAGCTGTTTTTT.

The CDR3 reads CSVEEWDQYYGYTF. The CDR3 DNA is TGCAGCGTTGAAGAGTGGGATCAATACTATGGCTACACCTTC. V usage is TRBV29-1 and J usage is TRBJ1-2; D unresolved. CDR3 size: 14 residues. Trimming cost V 0 bases and J 3 bases, with 11 bases left between them. The V gene's germline CDR1 is SQVTM and CDR2 ANQGSEA.

The chain has TRBV5-4 and TRBJ2-4; D ambiguous. CDR1 is SGHNT and CDR2 is YYREEE in the germline V gene (reference sequence). CDR3 length: 13 residues. Trimming stripped 1 base from V and 6 bases from J, with 8 bases between. The CDR3 DNA reads as TGTGCCAGCAGCTTGACCGTGGGAAACATTCAGTACTTC. Protein: CASSLTVGNIQYF.

The V gene is TRBV7-2, the J gene TRBJ2-6; TRBD2 agrees at 7 bases. Looked up from germline, CDR1 is SGHTA and CDR2 is FQGNSA. Trimming at V came to 5 bases and at J to 3 bases, leaving 10 bases not matched to a gene. This CDR3 is built from 17 residues. The CDR3: CASSPMGGAGGANVLTF. The CDR3 nucleotides read TGTGCCAGCAGCCCGATGGGAGGGGCTGGTGGGGCCAACGTCCTGACTTTC.

The chain recombines TRBV7-9 with TRBJ2-7; D tentatively reads TRBD1 or TRBD2 (5 bases each). The germline V and J ends were trimmed by 5 bases and 2 bases, with 13 bases remaining between them. Germline values: CDR1 SEHNR, CDR2 FQNEAQ (reference sequence). CDR3 length equals 14 residues. The CDR3 spells CASSRTGAAYEQYF. The CDR3 DNA follows: TGTGCCAGCAGCCGTACCGGGGCTGCCTACGAGCAGTACTTC.

This sequence joins TRBV11-2 and TRBJ2-7; 9 bases agree with TRBD1. CDR1 SGHAT and CDR2 FQNNGV come from the germline V gene. J lost 0 bases, V lost 1 base, and 10 bases had no gene match. The CDR3 runs 18 residues. The CDR3 reads CASSLVTGGAEGSYEQYF. DNA of the CDR3: TGTGCCAGCAGCTTAGTTACAGGGGGCGCGGAAGGCTCCTACGAGCAGTACTTC. Full variable domain (rest looked up from reference TRBV11-2 and TRBJ2-7): EAGVAQSPRYKIIEKRQSVAFWCNPISGHATLYWYQQILGQGPKLLIQFQNNGVVDDSQLPKDRFSAERLKGVDSTLKIQPAKLEDSAVYLCASSLVTGGAEGSYEQYFGPGTRLTVT.

The J gene is TRBJ1-4, the V gene TRBV5-1; 7 bases are a match to TRBD1. Trimming took 4 bases from V and 8 from J; bases not matched to a gene: 11. In germline, CDR1 is SGHRS, CDR2 YFSETQ. The CDR3 sequence is 15 residues long. The CDR3 coding sequence is TGCGCCAGCAGCCCGACAGGGCAATCGCAAGAAAAACTGTTTTTT. The encoded protein is CASSPTGQSQEKLFF.

The chain employs TRBV7-6 and TRBJ2-7, with 13 bases fitting TRBD2. This CDR3 is 18 amino acids long. V lost 2 bases and J lost 6; bases outside the gene matches: 13. Looked up from germline, CDR1 is SGHVS and CDR2 is FNYEAQ. CDR3 region: CASSLKAGLAGDVGEQYF. The CDR3 DNA sequence: TGTGCCAGCAGCTTAAAAGCCGGACTAGCGGGAGACGTCGGCGAGCAGTACTTC.

This sequence joins TRBV4-1 and TRBJ2-5; D uncertain. This CDR3 is built from 15 residues. In germline, CDR1 is MGHRA, CDR2 YSYEKL. Trimming pared 4 bases from V and 2 bases from J, leaving 14 bases between. The CDR3 is CASSRPGPTQETQYF. CDR3 DNA: TGCGCCAGCAGCCGCCCCGGGCCAACTCAAGAGACCCAGTACTTC.

This sequence joins TRBV28 and TRBJ2-1, with D possibly TRBD2 on 6 matching bases. The CDR3 runs 14 residues. Germline CDR1 is MDHEN and CDR2 is SYDVKM. Trimming removed 11 bases from V and 1 base from J, with 15 bases in between. Here the CDR3 reads CAARSGFSYNEQFF. As DNA, the CDR3 is TGTGCCGCGCGTAGCGGTTTTTCCTACAATGAGCAGTTCTTC.

The rearrangement links TRBV5-4 to TRBJ2-1; D remains unclear. CDR3 length: 15 residues. In germline, CDR1 is SGHNT, CDR2 YYREEE (reference sequence). V lost 0 bases, J lost 0 bases, and 7 bases lay in between. As DNA, the CDR3 is TGTGCCAGCAGCTTGGTGGTAGGCTCCTACAATGAGCAGTTCTTC. Amino acids: CASSLVVGSYNEQFF.

The V and J genes are TRBV28 and TRBJ2-3; no firm D call. From germline, CDR1 is MDHEN and CDR2 SYDVKM. CDR3 size: 12 residues. The germline V and J ends were trimmed by 6 bases and 6 bases, with 10 bases remaining between them. The CDR3 reads CASSPQLDTQYF. The CDR3 DNA is TGTGCCAGCAGCCCCCAGCTGGATACGCAGTATTTT.

The rearrangement joins TRBV27 to TRBJ2-7; D is ambiguous. The CDR3 is 13 amino acids. The germline CDR1 and CDR2 sequences are MNHEY and SMNVEV (reference sequence). The germline V and J ends were trimmed by 2 bases and 0 bases, with 5 bases remaining between them. The CDR3 spells CASSLKLSYEQYF. In DNA form, the CDR3 reads TGTGCCAGCAGTTTAAAGCTCTCCTACGAGCAGTACTTC.

A single count supports this clone. The V call is TRBV7-2, the J call TRBJ2-7, with 8 bases that match TRBD2. The CDR3 has 16 residues. Germline CDR1 and CDR2: SGHTA and FQGNSA. With 5 bases clipped from V and 2 bases from J, the junction kept 11 bases outside the gene matches. The CDR3 DNA is TGTGCCAGCAGCAGCGCCAGCGGGAGTTTAACCTACGAGCAGTACTTC. This codes for CASSSASGSLTYEQYF.

The chain employs TRBV7-3 and TRBJ2-3, with D tentatively TRBD2 (6 bases). The CDR3 contains 15 residues. CDR1 SGHTA and CDR2 FQGTGA come from the germline V gene. V lost 5 bases to trimming and J lost 0 bases, with 12 bases between them. The CDR3 coding sequence is TGTGCCAGCAGCCCAACCGGGACTAGCACAGATACGCAGTATTTT. Translation: CASSPTGTSTDTQYF.

The rearrangement links TRBV11-1 to TRBJ2-7; no firm D call. Germline CDR1 reads SGHAT; CDR2 reads FQDESV (reference sequence). This CDR3 has 15 amino acids. V shed 3 bases and J shed 0 bases, with 12 bases lying between them. CDR3 amino acids: CASSLRSSSSYEQYF. The CDR3 bases are TGTGCCAGCAGCTTGCGAAGTTCAAGCTCCTACGAGCAGTACTTC.

The chain recombines TRBV5-6 with TRBJ2-7, with TRBD1 matching over 7 bases. The ends lost 5 bases at V and 3 bases at J; junction bases unmatched: 2. Germline V CDR1 and CDR2: SGHDT, YYEEEE. The CDR3 totals 12 residues. The CDR3: CASRRQGYEQYF. The CDR3 bases are TGTGCCAGCAGGCGACAGGGCTACGAGCAGTACTTC.

The rearrangement uses TRBV7-2 and TRBJ2-4, with D possibly matching TRBD2 (5 bases). Germline lookup yields CDR1 SGHTA and CDR2 FQGNSA. This CDR3 region has 14 residues. Trimming took off 5 bases at V and 7 bases at J, with 15 bases between the two ends. This chain's CDR3 is CASSPRQSGNIQYF. The CDR3 DNA reads TGTGCCAGCAGCCCGCGCCAATCGGGGAACATTCAGTACTTC.

The chain links TRBV6-1 to TRBJ2-1, with 9 positions matching TRBD2. V lost 0 bases, J lost 0 bases, and 3 bases stayed unmatched. Looked up from germline, CDR1 is MNHNS and CDR2 is SASEGT. The CDR3 contains 17 residues. CDR3 in amino acids: CASSEAAGGYSYNEQFF. Here the CDR3 DNA reads TGTGCCAGCAGTGAAGCGGCGGGAGGGTACTCCTACAATGAGCAGTTCTTC.

This chain links TRBV7-2 with TRBJ2-1; TRBD2 matches 8 bases. The CDR3 covers 15 residues. V was clipped by 2 bases and J by 5 bases; unmatched bases: 5. The germline gives CDR1 SGHTA, CDR2 FQGNSA. CDR3 DNA: TGTGCCAGCAGCTTAATCCCGGGGGGGAACAATGAGCAGTTCTTC. This encodes CASSLIPGGNNEQFF.